This T cell receptor (beta chain) was recorded in a study of T cells in pancreatic ductal adenocarcinoma. The study's findings and limits: The resected pancreatic cancer cohort was biased toward the minority with early-stage disease.

Using immunoSEQ multiplex PCR, the repertoire was profiled, and TCRdb retains in-frame clones only, with some absent. The sample consists of 100,000 or so clones, over 90% of them appearing once. No neoadjuvant therapy was given to the selected pancreatic ductal adenocarcinoma patients before their surgery. V lost 5 bases, J lost 6 bases, and 17 bases lay in between. The length of the CDR3 is 14 residues. CDR1 and CDR2 (germline): KGHSH, LQKENI. In its sample, this clone was seen once. Its cognate antigen is unknown. Input material: PBMCs. This TCR was recovered from a human donor with pancreatic ductal adenocarcinoma. The V and J genes are TRBV18 and TRBJ2-7; D is unclear. The CDR3 nucleotides read TGTGCCAGCTCAAAAAATAGCCACGACGCCGAGCAGTACTTC. Translating it yields CASSKNSHDAEQYF. The full variable domain, in which reference TRBV18 and TRBJ2-7 provide the parts outside the CDR3, is NAGVMQNPRHLVRRRGQEARLRCSPMKGHSHVYWYRQLPEEGLKFMVYLQKENIIDESGMPKERFSAEFPKEGPSILRIQQVVRGDSAAYFCASSKNSHDAEQYFGPGTRLTVT.